This T cell receptor (beta chain) was identified in a study of T cell changes during pregnancy in multiple sclerosis (dated by TCRdb to about 2019). For the wider study: The study examined how the T cell repertoire changed over the course of pregnancy in women with multiple sclerosis.

Libraries were prepared through the immunoSEQ multiplex PCR assay. The source is immuneACCESS, and TCRdb retained only in-frame sequences with V and J called. Part of the clones is not carried over; for the studies checked, unresolved V genes explain less than half of this, and the remainder is unexplained. Present in this sample are approximately 44,000 clones, around 90% of which were seen just once. The top ten constitute approximately 0.7% of the sample. Spanning cysteine to phenylalanine, the CDR3 consists of 15 amino acids. Here the CDR3 DNA is all that survives: 45 bases in frame from base 1. Via the germline V gene, CDR1 is SGHRS and CDR2 YFSETQ. V and J lose 4 bases and 4 bases, and a span of 16 bases separates them. Points on this clone: Its antigen remains unidentified. Base qualities are missing; no much larger clone stands one base away.

The chain couples TRBV5-1 to TRBJ2-3; 6 matching bases give a weak D call of TRBD1. The sequence was obtained from a female donor with multiple sclerosis, enrolled in a pregnancy study. The sequenced sample was CD4+ T cells from peripheral blood mononuclear cells, obtained before pregnancy. CDR3 reads: CASSTGTTGADTQYF. The sequenced DNA is TGCGCCAGCAGCACCGGGACAACGGGCGCAGATACGCAGTATTTT.